This TCR beta chain was observed in a study of T cells after yellow fever vaccination. The overall study: Libraries from low-cell-number fractions were prepared with the SMART-Seq v4 Ultra Low Input RNA kit. Study results and caveats: Weaker overall, the secondary response nonetheless peaked faster (day 5 versus 15). Abundant clonotypes from the bulk population could get into FACS-sorted repertoires as contaminants.

Template-switching 5'RACE yielded the TCR cDNA; a universal primer site and UMIs were added in the process. TCRdb re-derived calls from the 5' RACE reads in MiXCR, one entry per CDR3 protein. The data show 300,000 to 350,000 distinct CDR3 sequences, roughly 10% seen once. Comments on this clonotype: Antigen specificity is unknown.

Germline assignment: CDR1 SGHNT and CDR2 YYREEE (reference sequence). There are 15 residues in the CDR3. Trimming left V 2 bases short and J 1 base short, with 12 bases between. The TCR was taken from a man aged 18-30 years who received the YFV17D yellow fever vaccine. The chain recombines TRBV5-4 with TRBJ2-5, with D unresolved. Sequencing was performed on CD4+ T cells sorted from PBMCs, taken 45 days after the yellow fever booster vaccination. This chain's CDR3 is CASSLSTAPQETQYF. Written as DNA, the CDR3 is TGTGCCAGCAGCTTATCTACAGCCCCCCAAGAGACCCAGTACTTC.